These T cell receptor beta chains were read from a single sample in a study of T cell repertoires in cytomegalovirus infection. In TCRdb, the reads were re-called with MiXCR into one record per CDR3 protein. There are about 300,000 distinct CDR3 sequences in the sample; about 9.2% occur only once, and around 2.6% lies in the top ten. The sequenced sample consisted of PBMCs. The receptors shown here come from a human donor in good health (CMV status not recorded). Some clones in this sample may be carry-over from other donors' samples. Both conserved end residues are part of each CDR3. A D gene is named only where the DNA matches it firmly. Some rows have no size entry. The others give once, few or many, or a class for an expanded clone.

clone_size: many; v_call: TRBV11-3; d_call: -; j_call: TRBJ2-3; cdr3_nt: TGTGCCAGCAGCTTAGGGGCCACTAGCACAGATACGCAGTATTTT; cdr3_aa: CASSLGATSTDTQYF
clone_size: many; v_call: TRBV6-1; d_call: -; j_call: TRBJ1-1; cdr3_nt: TGTGCCAGCAGCCAAATGGGGGTCACTTTTAACACTGAAGCTTTCTTT; cdr3_aa: CASSQMGVTFNTEAFF
clone_size: few; v_call: TRBV20-1; d_call: TRBD2; j_call: TRBJ2-7; cdr3_nt: TGCAGTGCTAGACCGGGGGGTAACTCCTACGAGCAGTACTTC; cdr3_aa: CSARPGGNSYEQYF
clone_size: many; v_call: TRBV7-2; d_call: TRBD2; j_call: TRBJ2-5; cdr3_nt: TGTGCCAGCAGCTTAGTTTGGGATCGGCTAGCGGGGGTTAAAGAGACCCAGTACTTC; cdr3_aa: CASSLVWDRLAGVKETQYF
clone_size: many; v_call: TRBV6-5; d_call: -; j_call: TRBJ1-1; cdr3_nt: TGTGCCAGCAGTTACTCGAGTACGGAAGCTTTCTTT; cdr3_aa: CASSYSSTEAFF
clone_size: few; v_call: TRBV3-1; d_call: -; j_call: TRBJ2-6; cdr3_nt: TGTGCCAGCAGCCAAGGGACTCTGAGGGCCAACGTCCTGACTTTC; cdr3_aa: CASSQGTLRANVLTF
clone_size: few; v_call: TRBV23-1; d_call: -; j_call: TRBJ1-6; cdr3_nt: TGCGCCAGCACCCGAGGACGGAGCTCCTATAATTCACCCCTCCACTTT; cdr3_aa: CASTRGRSSYNSPLHF
clone_size: many; v_call: TRBV28; d_call: -; j_call: TRBJ2-5; cdr3_nt: TGTGCCAGCAGTTTGGCAGGAAACCAAGAGACCCAGTACTTC; cdr3_aa: CASSLAGNQETQYF
clone_size: few; v_call: TRBV20-1; d_call: -; j_call: TRBJ1-1; cdr3_nt: TGCAGTGCTAGTAAGATACGGGGCATTGGAACTGAAGCTTTCTTT; cdr3_aa: CSASKIRGIGTEAFF
clone_size: -; v_call: TRBV7-9; d_call: TRBD2; j_call: TRBJ2-3; cdr3_nt: TGTGCCAGCAGCTCGTCGGAAGCGGGGGCAGATACGCAGTATTTT; cdr3_aa: CASSSSEAGADTQYF
clone_size: many; v_call: TRBV12-5; d_call: TRBD1; j_call: TRBJ1-1; cdr3_nt: TGTGCTAGTGGCCGCTCCTCGACAGGGGGGAACACTGAAGCTTTCTTT; cdr3_aa: CASGRSSTGGNTEAFF
clone_size: -; v_call: TRBV29-1; d_call: -; j_call: TRBJ1-2; cdr3_nt: TGCAGCGTTGAAGTCGGCCTCGGTTCGGGCTACACCTTC; cdr3_aa: CSVEVGLGSGYTF
clone_size: many; v_call: TRBV7-9; d_call: -; j_call: TRBJ1-4; cdr3_nt: TGTGCCAGCAGCTTGACAGCGAGGAATGAAAAACTGTTTTTT; cdr3_aa: CASSLTARNEKLFF
clone_size: many; v_call: TRBV6-1; d_call: TRBD1; j_call: TRBJ1-1; cdr3_nt: TGTGCCAGCAGGACCGGGACAGGGGAAGCTTTCTTT; cdr3_aa: CASRTGTGEAFF
clone_size: few; v_call: TRBV20-1; d_call: -; j_call: TRBJ2-3; cdr3_nt: TGCAGTGCTCCCCAGAGGGATACGCAGTATTTT; cdr3_aa: CSAPQRDTQYF
clone_size: few; v_call: TRBV14; d_call: TRBD2; j_call: TRBJ2-5; cdr3_nt: TGTGCCAGCAGCCAAGGACTAGCGGGGGGCCGGGGATCCCAAGAGACCCAGTACTTC; cdr3_aa: CASSQGLAGGRGSQETQYF
clone_size: few; v_call: TRBV23-1; d_call: -; j_call: TRBJ1-1; cdr3_nt: TGCGCCAGCAGTCAATCGAGGCAGGGTCATGAAGCTTTCTTT; cdr3_aa: CASSQSRQGHEAFF
clone_size: few; v_call: TRBV20-1; d_call: TRBD2; j_call: TRBJ2-3; cdr3_nt: TGCAGTGCTCTTCGTATAGCGGGGTTCACAGATACGCAGTATTTT; cdr3_aa: CSALRIAGFTDTQYF
clone_size: many; v_call: TRBV7-2; d_call: TRBD2; j_call: TRBJ2-5; cdr3_nt: TGTGCCAGCAGCTACCAAAGGCTAGCGGGGGCCCTTCAAGAGACCCAGTACTTC; cdr3_aa: CASSYQRLAGALQETQYF
clone_size: many; v_call: TRBV20-1; d_call: -; j_call: TRBJ2-3; cdr3_nt: TGCAGTGCTAGAAAGCCTGGCACAGATACGCAGTATTTT; cdr3_aa: CSARKPGTDTQYF
clone_size: many; v_call: TRBV7-9; d_call: -; j_call: TRBJ2-3; cdr3_nt: TGTGCCAGCAGCTCTCCTGGACAGAAGTACACAGATACGCAGTATTTT; cdr3_aa: CASSSPGQKYTDTQYF
clone_size: many; v_call: TRBV19; d_call: TRBD2; j_call: TRBJ2-5; cdr3_nt: TGTGCCGCCGGACTAGCGGGGGTCGGGGAGACCCAGTACTTC; cdr3_aa: CAAGLAGVGETQYF
clone_size: few; v_call: TRBV5-1; d_call: TRBD2; j_call: TRBJ2-1; cdr3_nt: TGCGCCAGCAGGCAGGGAGTAGCGGGGGGGCCTTGGGATGAGCAGTTCTTC; cdr3_aa: CASRQGVAGGPWDEQFF
clone_size: many; v_call: TRBV12-3/TRBV12-4; d_call: TRBD1; j_call: TRBJ1-2; cdr3_nt: TGTGCCAGCACCGGACAGGGGGCCGTCTTCTATGGCTACACCTTC; cdr3_aa: CASTGQGAVFYGYTF
clone_size: many; v_call: TRBV10-3; d_call: TRBD2; j_call: TRBJ2-5; cdr3_nt: TGTGCCATAGGGCGGGGGGAGACCCAGTACTTC; cdr3_aa: CAIGRGETQYF
clone_size: -; v_call: TRBV5-4; d_call: -; j_call: TRBJ2-5; cdr3_nt: TGTGCCAGCAGCTCGCCGGGACCCAAAGAAGAGACCCAGTACTTC; cdr3_aa: CASSSPGPKEETQYF
clone_size: few; v_call: TRBV2; d_call: -; j_call: TRBJ1-1; cdr3_nt: TGTGCCAGCAGTCATCGGAGGACTGAAGCTTTCTTT; cdr3_aa: CASSHRRTEAFF
clone_size: many; v_call: TRBV29-1; d_call: TRBD1; j_call: TRBJ1-2; cdr3_nt: TGCAGCGTCCTTGGGACAGCGCCCCTCAACTATGGCTACACCTTC; cdr3_aa: CSVLGTAPLNYGYTF
clone_size: many; v_call: TRBV4-1; d_call: TRBD2; j_call: TRBJ2-3; cdr3_nt: TGCGCCAGCAGCCTGACTAGCGGGGGACCAGGGGCAGATACGCAGTATTTT; cdr3_aa: CASSLTSGGPGADTQYF
clone_size: many; v_call: TRBV4-1; d_call: -; j_call: TRBJ1-1; cdr3_nt: TGCGCCAGCAGCCAAGAAACAATCACCGAAGCTTTCTTT; cdr3_aa: CASSQETITEAFF
clone_size: -; v_call: TRBV9; d_call: -; j_call: TRBJ2-1; cdr3_nt: TGTGCCAGCAGCGTAGGCTTAGGGGATGAGCAGTTCTTC; cdr3_aa: CASSVGLGDEQFF
clone_size: many; v_call: TRBV12-3/TRBV12-4; d_call: -; j_call: TRBJ1-5; cdr3_nt: TGTGCCAGCACCCAGGGGTTTCAGCCCCAGCATTTT; cdr3_aa: CASTQGFQPQHF
clone_size: many; v_call: TRBV7-2; d_call: -; j_call: TRBJ1-6; cdr3_nt: TGTGCCAGCAGCTTAGTCCCAGACAGATTGAGGTCACCCCTCCACTTT; cdr3_aa: CASSLVPDRLRSPLHF
clone_size: few; v_call: TRBV2; d_call: -; j_call: TRBJ2-5; cdr3_nt: TGTGCCAGCAGTAACAGGGTAGTCCAAGAGACCCAGTACTTC; cdr3_aa: CASSNRVVQETQYF
clone_size: many; v_call: TRBV28; d_call: -; j_call: TRBJ1-6; cdr3_nt: TGTGCCAGCAGTTTAGACTTTGCGGCAGTCCACTTT; cdr3_aa: CASSLDFAAVHF
clone_size: many; v_call: TRBV5-1; d_call: TRBD1; j_call: TRBJ1-3; cdr3_nt: TGCGCCAGCAGCTTGGGAACAGGGGGCGCAACTGGAAACACCATATATTTT; cdr3_aa: CASSLGTGGATGNTIYF
clone_size: many; v_call: TRBV29-1; d_call: -; j_call: TRBJ2-4; cdr3_nt: TGCAGCGTTGAAGGGGGAAAAGGAGCCAAAAACATTCAGTACTTC; cdr3_aa: CSVEGGKGAKNIQYF
clone_size: many; v_call: TRBV20-1; d_call: TRBD1; j_call: TRBJ2-1; cdr3_nt: TGCAGTGCTTACCACAGGGGACCCTACAATGAGCAGTTCTTC; cdr3_aa: CSAYHRGPYNEQFF
clone_size: -; v_call: TRBV7-9; d_call: -; j_call: TRBJ2-1; cdr3_nt: TGTGCCAGCAGCTTAACAGGGATCGACAATGAGCAGTTCTTC; cdr3_aa: CASSLTGIDNEQFF
clone_size: few; v_call: TRBV6-2/TRBV6-3; d_call: TRBD1; j_call: TRBJ1-1; cdr3_nt: TGTGCCAGCAGTTACAGGACAGGGGGCCTGAACACTGAAGCTTTCTTT; cdr3_aa: CASSYRTGGLNTEAFF
clone_size: many; v_call: TRBV6-5; d_call: -; j_call: TRBJ1-1; cdr3_nt: TGTGCCAGCAGTTACGGGGGACGGAACACTGAAGCTTTCTTT; cdr3_aa: CASSYGGRNTEAFF
clone_size: many; v_call: TRBV24-1; d_call: TRBD2; j_call: TRBJ2-3; cdr3_nt: TGTAGCGGGGGGGGCACAGATACGCAGTATTTT; cdr3_aa: CSGGGTDTQYF
clone_size: few; v_call: TRBV5-1; d_call: TRBD2; j_call: TRBJ2-1; cdr3_nt: TGCGCCACCACCCGGACTAGCGGGGAGCAGTTCTTC; cdr3_aa: CATTRTSGEQFF
clone_size: many; v_call: TRBV2; d_call: TRBD2; j_call: TRBJ2-3; cdr3_nt: TGTGCCAGCAGTAGGGCTAGCGGGGGTCCAGATACGCAGTATTTT; cdr3_aa: CASSRASGGPDTQYF
clone_size: few; v_call: TRBV2; d_call: -; j_call: TRBJ1-1; cdr3_nt: TGTGCCAGCAACGGGGAGCTTGAAGCTTTCTTT; cdr3_aa: CASNGELEAFF
clone_size: -; v_call: TRBV5-4; d_call: TRBD2; j_call: TRBJ2-1; cdr3_nt: TGTGCCAGCACGAGGCGGGGGGGCTTTGATGAGCAGTTCTTC; cdr3_aa: CASTRRGGFDEQFF
clone_size: many; v_call: TRBV15; d_call: TRBD1; j_call: TRBJ1-5; cdr3_nt: TGTGCCACCAGCAGAGACGGGACAGGGGCAAAACAGCCCCAGCATTTT; cdr3_aa: CATSRDGTGAKQPQHF
clone_size: -; v_call: TRBV18; d_call: -; j_call: TRBJ2-3; cdr3_nt: TGTGCCAGCTCACAGGCGGGGACAGATACGCAGTATTTT; cdr3_aa: CASSQAGTDTQYF
clone_size: few; v_call: TRBV6-6; d_call: TRBD1; j_call: TRBJ2-1; cdr3_nt: TGTGCCAGCAGTTATTACCGGGACAGGTCCAATGAGCAGTTCTTC; cdr3_aa: CASSYYRDRSNEQFF
clone_size: many; v_call: TRBV6-5; d_call: TRBD1; j_call: TRBJ1-3; cdr3_nt: TGTGCCAGCAGTTACTCGACAGGGCTAAACACCATATATTTT; cdr3_aa: CASSYSTGLNTIYF